This T cell receptor beta chain comes out of a study of PD-L1 blockade in urothelial cancer. Looking at the study overall: Prior regimens of chemotherapy numbered 0 to 3 per patient. Blood was evaluated 3 weeks (second dose) and 6 weeks after therapy began.

CDR1 and CDR2 from the germline V gene are MNHNY and SVGAGI (reference sequence). J was trimmed by 8 bases and V by 5 bases; bases with no gene match: 8. This CDR3 is built from 15 residues. Sequencing used immunoSEQ multiplex PCR; TCRdb keeps in-frame clones, though not all of them. The profile covers 60,000 to 80,000 clones, with about 90% appearing a single time and around 11% taken by the ten largest. The time point: peripheral blood 6 weeks after treatment start. This clonotype was obtained from a man aged 55 to 70 with urothelial cancer. This chain uses TRBV6-6 with TRBJ1-6; 8 positions agree with TRBD1. Here the sequenced sample was PBMCs, taken around atezolizumab (anti-PD-L1) treatment. CDR3 sequence reads: CASSRQGRSYSPLHF. CDR3 bases: TGTGCCAGCAGTCGACAGGGGCGTTCTTATTCACCCCTCCACTTT.